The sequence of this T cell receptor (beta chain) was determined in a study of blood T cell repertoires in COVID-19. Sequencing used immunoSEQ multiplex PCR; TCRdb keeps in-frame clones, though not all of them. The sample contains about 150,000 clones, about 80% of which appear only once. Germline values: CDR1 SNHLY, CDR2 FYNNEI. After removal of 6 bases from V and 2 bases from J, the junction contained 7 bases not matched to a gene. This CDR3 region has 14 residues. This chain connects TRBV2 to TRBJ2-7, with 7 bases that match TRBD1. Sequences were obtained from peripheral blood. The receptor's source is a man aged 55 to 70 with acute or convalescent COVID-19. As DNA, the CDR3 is TGTGCCAGCAGGGGAACAGGGGCACCCTACGAGCAGTACTTC. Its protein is CASRGTGAPYEQYF. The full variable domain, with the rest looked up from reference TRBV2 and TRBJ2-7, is EPEVTQTPSHQVTQMGQEVILRCVPISNHLYFYWYRQILGQKVEFLVSFYNNEISEKSEIFDDQFSVERPDGSNFTLKIRSTKLEDSAMYFCASRGTGAPYEQYFGPGTRLTVT.